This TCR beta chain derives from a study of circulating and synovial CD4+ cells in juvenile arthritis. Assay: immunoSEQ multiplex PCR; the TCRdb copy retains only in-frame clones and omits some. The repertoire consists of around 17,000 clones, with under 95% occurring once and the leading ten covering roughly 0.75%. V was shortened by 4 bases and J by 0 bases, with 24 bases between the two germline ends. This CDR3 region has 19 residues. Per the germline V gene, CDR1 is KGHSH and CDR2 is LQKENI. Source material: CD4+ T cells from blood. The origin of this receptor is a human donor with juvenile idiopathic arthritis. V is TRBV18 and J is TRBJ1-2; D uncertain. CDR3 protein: CASSLQRLDFQRSNYGYTF. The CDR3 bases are TGTGCCAGCTCACTCCAACGCTTGGACTTTCAGCGGTCTAACTATGGCTACACCTTC.